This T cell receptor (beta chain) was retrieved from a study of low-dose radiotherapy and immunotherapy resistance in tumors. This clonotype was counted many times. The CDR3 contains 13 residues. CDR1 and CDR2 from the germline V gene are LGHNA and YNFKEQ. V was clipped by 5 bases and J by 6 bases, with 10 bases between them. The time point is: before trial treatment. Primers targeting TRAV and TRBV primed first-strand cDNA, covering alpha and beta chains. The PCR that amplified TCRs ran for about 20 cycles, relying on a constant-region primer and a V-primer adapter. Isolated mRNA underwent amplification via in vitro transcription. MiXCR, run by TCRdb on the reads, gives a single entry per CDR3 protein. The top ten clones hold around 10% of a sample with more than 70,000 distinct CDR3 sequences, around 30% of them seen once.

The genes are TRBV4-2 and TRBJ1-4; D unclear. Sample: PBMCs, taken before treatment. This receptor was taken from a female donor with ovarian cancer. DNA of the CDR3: TGTGCCAGCAGCTCTAGTTTCGATGAAAAACTGTTTTTT. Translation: CASSSSFDEKLFF.